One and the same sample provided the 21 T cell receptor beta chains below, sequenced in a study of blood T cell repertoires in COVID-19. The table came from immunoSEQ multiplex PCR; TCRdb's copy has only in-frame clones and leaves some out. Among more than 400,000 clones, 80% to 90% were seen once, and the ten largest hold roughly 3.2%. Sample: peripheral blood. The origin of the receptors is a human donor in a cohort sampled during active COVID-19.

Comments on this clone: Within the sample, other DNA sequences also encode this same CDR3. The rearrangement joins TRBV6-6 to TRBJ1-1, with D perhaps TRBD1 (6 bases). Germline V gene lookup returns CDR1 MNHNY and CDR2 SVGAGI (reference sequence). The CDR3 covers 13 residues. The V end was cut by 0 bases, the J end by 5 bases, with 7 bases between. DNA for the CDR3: TGTGCCAGCAGTTACTCAGGGGGAACTGAAGCTTTCTTT. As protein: CASSYSGGTEAFF.

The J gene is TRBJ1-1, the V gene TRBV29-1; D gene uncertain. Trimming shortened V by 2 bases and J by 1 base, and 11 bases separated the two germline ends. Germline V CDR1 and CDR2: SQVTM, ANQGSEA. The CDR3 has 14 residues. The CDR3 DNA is TGCAGCGTTGAAAAGTCCGGTCGGAACACTGAAGCTTTCTTT. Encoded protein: CSVEKSGRNTEAFF.

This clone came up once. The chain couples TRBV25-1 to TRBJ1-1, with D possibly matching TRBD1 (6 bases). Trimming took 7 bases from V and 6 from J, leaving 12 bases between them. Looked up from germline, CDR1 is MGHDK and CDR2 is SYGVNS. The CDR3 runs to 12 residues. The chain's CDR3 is CASNQGRAEAFF. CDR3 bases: TGTGCCAGCAACCAGGGGCGGGCTGAAGCTTTCTTT.

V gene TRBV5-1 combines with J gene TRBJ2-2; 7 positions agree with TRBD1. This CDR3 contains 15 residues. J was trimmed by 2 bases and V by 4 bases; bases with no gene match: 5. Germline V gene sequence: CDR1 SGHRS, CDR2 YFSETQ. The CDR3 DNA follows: TGCGCCAGCAGCCTCGGGACAGCCAACACCGGGGAGCTGTTTTTT. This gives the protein CASSLGTANTGELFF.

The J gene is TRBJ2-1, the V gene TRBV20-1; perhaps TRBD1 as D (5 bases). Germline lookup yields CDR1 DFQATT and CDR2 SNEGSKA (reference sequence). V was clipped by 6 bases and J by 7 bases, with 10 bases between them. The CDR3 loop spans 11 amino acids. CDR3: CSADQGNEQFF. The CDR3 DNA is TGCAGTGCAGACCAGGGAAATGAGCAGTTCTTC.

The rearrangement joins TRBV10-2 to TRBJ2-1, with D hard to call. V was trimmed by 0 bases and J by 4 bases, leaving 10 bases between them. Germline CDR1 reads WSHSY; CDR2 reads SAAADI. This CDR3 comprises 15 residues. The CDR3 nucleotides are TGCGCCAGCAGTGAGTCCCTTGGCAGATACAATGAGCAGTTCTTC. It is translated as CASSESLGRYNEQFF.

The CDR3 is CASSQFASFNEKLFF. CDR3 in DNA: TGTGCCAGCAGCCAGTTTGCCAGTTTCAATGAAAAACTGTTTTTT. This chain links TRBV14 with TRBJ1-4; D gene unclear. Deletions cut 3 bases from V and 5 bases from J, with 13 bases between. Germline lookup yields CDR1 SGHDN and CDR2 FVKESK. The length of the CDR3 is 15 residues. Filled out from reference TRBV14 and TRBJ1-4, the complete variable domain reads EAGVTQFPSHSVIEKGQTVTLRCDPISGHDNLYWYRRVMGKEIKFLLHFVKESKQDESGMPNNRFLAERTGGTYSTLKVQPAELEDSGVYFCASSQFASFNEKLFFGSGTQLSVL.

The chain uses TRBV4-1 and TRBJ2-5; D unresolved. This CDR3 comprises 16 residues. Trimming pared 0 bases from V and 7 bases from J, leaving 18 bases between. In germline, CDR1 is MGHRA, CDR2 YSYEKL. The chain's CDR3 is CASSQDRTSEMGTQYF. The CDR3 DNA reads TGCGCCAGCAGCCAAGATCGAACCAGCGAAATGGGGACCCAGTACTTC.

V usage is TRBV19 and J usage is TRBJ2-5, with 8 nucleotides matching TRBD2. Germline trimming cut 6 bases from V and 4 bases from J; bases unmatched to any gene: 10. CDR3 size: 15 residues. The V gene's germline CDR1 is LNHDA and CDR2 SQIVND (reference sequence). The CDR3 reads CASRTRGGRGETQYF. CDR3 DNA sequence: TGTGCCAGTAGGACCCGGGGGGGCCGGGGAGAGACCCAGTACTTC.

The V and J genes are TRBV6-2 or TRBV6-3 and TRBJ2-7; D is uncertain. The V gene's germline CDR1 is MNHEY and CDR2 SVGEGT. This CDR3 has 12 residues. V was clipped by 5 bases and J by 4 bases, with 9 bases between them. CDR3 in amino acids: CASSLVGYEQYF. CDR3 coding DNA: TGTGCCAGCAGTCTCGTCGGGTACGAGCAGTACTTC.

The DNA for the CDR3 is TGTGCCTGGAGTGTAGGACAGGGCTATCAGCCCCAGCATTTT. This gives the protein CAWSVGQGYQPQHF. The rearrangement uses TRBV30 and TRBJ1-5; 8 bases line up with TRBD1. Germline trimming cut 0 bases from V and 5 bases from J; bases unmatched to any gene: 3. Germline-derived CDR1 and CDR2 are GTSNPN and SVGIG (reference sequence). The CDR3 has 14 amino acids.

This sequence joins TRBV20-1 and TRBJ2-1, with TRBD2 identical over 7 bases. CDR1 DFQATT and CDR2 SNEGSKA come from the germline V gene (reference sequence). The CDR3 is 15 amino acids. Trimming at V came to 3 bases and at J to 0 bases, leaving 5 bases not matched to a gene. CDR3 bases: TGCAGTGCTAGTGAGACTAGCCCCTCCTACAATGAGCAGTTCTTC. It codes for CSASETSPSYNEQFF.

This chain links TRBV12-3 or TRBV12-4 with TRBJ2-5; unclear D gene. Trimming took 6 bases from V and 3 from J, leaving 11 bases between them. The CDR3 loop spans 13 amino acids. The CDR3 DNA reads TGTGCCAGCAGAAGCTTTGGAGAAGAGACCCAGTACTTC. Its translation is CASRSFGEETQYF.

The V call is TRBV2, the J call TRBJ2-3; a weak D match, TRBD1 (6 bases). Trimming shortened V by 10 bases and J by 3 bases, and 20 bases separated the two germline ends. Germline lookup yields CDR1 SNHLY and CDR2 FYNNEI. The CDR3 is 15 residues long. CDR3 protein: CATLGAGVHTDTQYF. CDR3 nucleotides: TGTGCCACCCTAGGTGCAGGGGTTCATACAGATACGCAGTATTTT.

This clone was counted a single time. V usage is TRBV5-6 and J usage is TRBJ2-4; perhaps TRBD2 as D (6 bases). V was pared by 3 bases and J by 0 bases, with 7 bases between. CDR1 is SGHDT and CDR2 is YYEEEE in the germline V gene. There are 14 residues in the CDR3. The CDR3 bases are TGTGCCAGCAGCTCGGGACTAGCCAAAAACATTCAGTACTTC. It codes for CASSSGLAKNIQYF.

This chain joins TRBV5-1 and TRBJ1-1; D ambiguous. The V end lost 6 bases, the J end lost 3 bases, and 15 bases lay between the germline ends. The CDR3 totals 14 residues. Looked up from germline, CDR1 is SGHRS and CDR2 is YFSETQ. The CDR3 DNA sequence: TGCGCCAGCACACGGGGAGGTTCTGACACTGAAGCTTTCTTT. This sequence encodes CASTRGGSDTEAFF.

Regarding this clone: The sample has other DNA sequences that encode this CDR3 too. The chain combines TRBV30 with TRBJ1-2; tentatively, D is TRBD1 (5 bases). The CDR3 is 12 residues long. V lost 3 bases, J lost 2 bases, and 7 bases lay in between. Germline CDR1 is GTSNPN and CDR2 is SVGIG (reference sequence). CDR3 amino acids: CAWSRVNYGYTF. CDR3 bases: TGTGCCTGGAGCAGGGTAAACTATGGCTACACCTTC. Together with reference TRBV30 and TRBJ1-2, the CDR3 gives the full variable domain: SQTIHQWPATLVQPVGSPLSLECTVEGTSNPNLYWYRQAAGRGLQLLFYSVGIGQISSEVPQNLSASRPQDRQFILSSKKLLLSDSGFYLCAWSRVNYGYTFGSGTRLTVV.

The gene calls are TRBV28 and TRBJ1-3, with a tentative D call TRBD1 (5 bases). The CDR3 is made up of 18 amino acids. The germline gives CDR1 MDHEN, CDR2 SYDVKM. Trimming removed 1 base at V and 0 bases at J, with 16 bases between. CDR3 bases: TGTGCCAGCAGTTTATATTTAGCTCGGCAGGGCTCTGGAAACACCATATATTTT. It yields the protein CASSLYLARQGSGNTIYF.

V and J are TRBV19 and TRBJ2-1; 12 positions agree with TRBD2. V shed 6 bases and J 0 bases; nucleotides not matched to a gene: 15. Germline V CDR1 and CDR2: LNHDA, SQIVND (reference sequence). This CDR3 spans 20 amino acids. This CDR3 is CASRPRASGRVMSSYNEQFF. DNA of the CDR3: TGTGCCAGTAGACCTAGGGCTAGCGGGAGGGTTATGAGCTCCTACAATGAGCAGTTCTTC. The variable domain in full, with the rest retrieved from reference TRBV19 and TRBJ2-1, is DGGITQSPKYLFRKEGQNVTLSCEQNLNHDAMYWYRQDPGQGLRLIYYSQIVNDFQKGDIAEGYSVSREKKESFPLTVTSAQKNPTAFYLCASRPRASGRVMSSYNEQFFGPGTRLTVL.

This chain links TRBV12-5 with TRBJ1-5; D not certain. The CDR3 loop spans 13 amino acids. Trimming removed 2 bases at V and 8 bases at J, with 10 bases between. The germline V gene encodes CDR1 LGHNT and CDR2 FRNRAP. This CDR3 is CASGLPGEKPQHF. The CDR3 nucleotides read TGTGCTAGTGGTTTGCCCGGAGAGAAGCCCCAGCATTTT.

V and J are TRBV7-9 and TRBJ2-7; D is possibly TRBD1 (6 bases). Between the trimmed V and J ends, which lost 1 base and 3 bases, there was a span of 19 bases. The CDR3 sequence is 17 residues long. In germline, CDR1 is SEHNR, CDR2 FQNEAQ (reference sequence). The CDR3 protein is CASSLGSGDTTFYEQYF. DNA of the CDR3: TGTGCCAGCAGCTTAGGGTCAGGGGACACCACCTTCTACGAGCAGTACTTC. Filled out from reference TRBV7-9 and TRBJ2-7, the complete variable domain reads DTGVSQNPRHKITKRGQNVTFRCDPISEHNRLYWYRQTLGQGPEFLTYFQNEAQLEKSRLLSDRFSAERPKGSFSTLEIQRTEQGDSAMYLCASSLGSGDTTFYEQYFGPGTRLTVT.